This T cell receptor beta chain was captured by sequencing in a study of blood T cell repertoires in COVID-19. Study-wide context: The United States, Italy and Spain supplied acute and convalescent COVID-19 samples.

Per the original methods: Cell counts per sample came from amplifying reference gene primers. Produced via immunoSEQ multiplex PCR; TCRdb's table is partial and in-frame only. V and J calls and clone size follow that table, whereas D and trimming were derived from the DNA. Of approximately 200,000 clones in the sample, around 89% were seen once. Germline V gives CDR1 GTSNPN, CDR2 SVGIG (reference sequence). The CDR3 is 14 amino acids. V lost 8 bases, J lost 3 bases, and 6 bases stayed unmatched. The gene calls are TRBV30 and TRBJ2-7, with TRBD2 matching over 14 bases. Sequencing was carried out using peripheral blood. The receptor comes from a woman aged 30 to 39 with acute or convalescent COVID-19. Written as DNA, the CDR3 is TGTGCCGGCGGGACTAGCGGGAGTTACTACGAGCAGTACTTC. Its protein product is CAGGTSGSYYEQYF.